Included here is one TCR beta chain sequence, with context. The data were taken from a study of blood T cell repertoires in COVID-19. Method: immunoSEQ multiplex PCR; TCRdb's copy keeps in-frame clones and lacks some. This table has around 310,000 clones, 90% appearing once. V lost 6 bases to trimming and J lost 1 base; unmatched junction nucleotides: 7. From germline, CDR1 is MNHEY and CDR2 SVGAGI. This CDR3 contains 15 residues. The sequenced sample consisted of peripheral blood. This sequence originates from a woman aged 40 to 50 with COVID-19, enrolled during active disease. The chain recombines TRBV6-5 with TRBJ2-5; 8 nucleotides agree with TRBD2. This CDR3 is CASRLLTSGQETQYF. The CDR3 nucleotides are TGTGCCAGCAGACTTTTAACTAGCGGCCAAGAGACCCAGTACTTC.